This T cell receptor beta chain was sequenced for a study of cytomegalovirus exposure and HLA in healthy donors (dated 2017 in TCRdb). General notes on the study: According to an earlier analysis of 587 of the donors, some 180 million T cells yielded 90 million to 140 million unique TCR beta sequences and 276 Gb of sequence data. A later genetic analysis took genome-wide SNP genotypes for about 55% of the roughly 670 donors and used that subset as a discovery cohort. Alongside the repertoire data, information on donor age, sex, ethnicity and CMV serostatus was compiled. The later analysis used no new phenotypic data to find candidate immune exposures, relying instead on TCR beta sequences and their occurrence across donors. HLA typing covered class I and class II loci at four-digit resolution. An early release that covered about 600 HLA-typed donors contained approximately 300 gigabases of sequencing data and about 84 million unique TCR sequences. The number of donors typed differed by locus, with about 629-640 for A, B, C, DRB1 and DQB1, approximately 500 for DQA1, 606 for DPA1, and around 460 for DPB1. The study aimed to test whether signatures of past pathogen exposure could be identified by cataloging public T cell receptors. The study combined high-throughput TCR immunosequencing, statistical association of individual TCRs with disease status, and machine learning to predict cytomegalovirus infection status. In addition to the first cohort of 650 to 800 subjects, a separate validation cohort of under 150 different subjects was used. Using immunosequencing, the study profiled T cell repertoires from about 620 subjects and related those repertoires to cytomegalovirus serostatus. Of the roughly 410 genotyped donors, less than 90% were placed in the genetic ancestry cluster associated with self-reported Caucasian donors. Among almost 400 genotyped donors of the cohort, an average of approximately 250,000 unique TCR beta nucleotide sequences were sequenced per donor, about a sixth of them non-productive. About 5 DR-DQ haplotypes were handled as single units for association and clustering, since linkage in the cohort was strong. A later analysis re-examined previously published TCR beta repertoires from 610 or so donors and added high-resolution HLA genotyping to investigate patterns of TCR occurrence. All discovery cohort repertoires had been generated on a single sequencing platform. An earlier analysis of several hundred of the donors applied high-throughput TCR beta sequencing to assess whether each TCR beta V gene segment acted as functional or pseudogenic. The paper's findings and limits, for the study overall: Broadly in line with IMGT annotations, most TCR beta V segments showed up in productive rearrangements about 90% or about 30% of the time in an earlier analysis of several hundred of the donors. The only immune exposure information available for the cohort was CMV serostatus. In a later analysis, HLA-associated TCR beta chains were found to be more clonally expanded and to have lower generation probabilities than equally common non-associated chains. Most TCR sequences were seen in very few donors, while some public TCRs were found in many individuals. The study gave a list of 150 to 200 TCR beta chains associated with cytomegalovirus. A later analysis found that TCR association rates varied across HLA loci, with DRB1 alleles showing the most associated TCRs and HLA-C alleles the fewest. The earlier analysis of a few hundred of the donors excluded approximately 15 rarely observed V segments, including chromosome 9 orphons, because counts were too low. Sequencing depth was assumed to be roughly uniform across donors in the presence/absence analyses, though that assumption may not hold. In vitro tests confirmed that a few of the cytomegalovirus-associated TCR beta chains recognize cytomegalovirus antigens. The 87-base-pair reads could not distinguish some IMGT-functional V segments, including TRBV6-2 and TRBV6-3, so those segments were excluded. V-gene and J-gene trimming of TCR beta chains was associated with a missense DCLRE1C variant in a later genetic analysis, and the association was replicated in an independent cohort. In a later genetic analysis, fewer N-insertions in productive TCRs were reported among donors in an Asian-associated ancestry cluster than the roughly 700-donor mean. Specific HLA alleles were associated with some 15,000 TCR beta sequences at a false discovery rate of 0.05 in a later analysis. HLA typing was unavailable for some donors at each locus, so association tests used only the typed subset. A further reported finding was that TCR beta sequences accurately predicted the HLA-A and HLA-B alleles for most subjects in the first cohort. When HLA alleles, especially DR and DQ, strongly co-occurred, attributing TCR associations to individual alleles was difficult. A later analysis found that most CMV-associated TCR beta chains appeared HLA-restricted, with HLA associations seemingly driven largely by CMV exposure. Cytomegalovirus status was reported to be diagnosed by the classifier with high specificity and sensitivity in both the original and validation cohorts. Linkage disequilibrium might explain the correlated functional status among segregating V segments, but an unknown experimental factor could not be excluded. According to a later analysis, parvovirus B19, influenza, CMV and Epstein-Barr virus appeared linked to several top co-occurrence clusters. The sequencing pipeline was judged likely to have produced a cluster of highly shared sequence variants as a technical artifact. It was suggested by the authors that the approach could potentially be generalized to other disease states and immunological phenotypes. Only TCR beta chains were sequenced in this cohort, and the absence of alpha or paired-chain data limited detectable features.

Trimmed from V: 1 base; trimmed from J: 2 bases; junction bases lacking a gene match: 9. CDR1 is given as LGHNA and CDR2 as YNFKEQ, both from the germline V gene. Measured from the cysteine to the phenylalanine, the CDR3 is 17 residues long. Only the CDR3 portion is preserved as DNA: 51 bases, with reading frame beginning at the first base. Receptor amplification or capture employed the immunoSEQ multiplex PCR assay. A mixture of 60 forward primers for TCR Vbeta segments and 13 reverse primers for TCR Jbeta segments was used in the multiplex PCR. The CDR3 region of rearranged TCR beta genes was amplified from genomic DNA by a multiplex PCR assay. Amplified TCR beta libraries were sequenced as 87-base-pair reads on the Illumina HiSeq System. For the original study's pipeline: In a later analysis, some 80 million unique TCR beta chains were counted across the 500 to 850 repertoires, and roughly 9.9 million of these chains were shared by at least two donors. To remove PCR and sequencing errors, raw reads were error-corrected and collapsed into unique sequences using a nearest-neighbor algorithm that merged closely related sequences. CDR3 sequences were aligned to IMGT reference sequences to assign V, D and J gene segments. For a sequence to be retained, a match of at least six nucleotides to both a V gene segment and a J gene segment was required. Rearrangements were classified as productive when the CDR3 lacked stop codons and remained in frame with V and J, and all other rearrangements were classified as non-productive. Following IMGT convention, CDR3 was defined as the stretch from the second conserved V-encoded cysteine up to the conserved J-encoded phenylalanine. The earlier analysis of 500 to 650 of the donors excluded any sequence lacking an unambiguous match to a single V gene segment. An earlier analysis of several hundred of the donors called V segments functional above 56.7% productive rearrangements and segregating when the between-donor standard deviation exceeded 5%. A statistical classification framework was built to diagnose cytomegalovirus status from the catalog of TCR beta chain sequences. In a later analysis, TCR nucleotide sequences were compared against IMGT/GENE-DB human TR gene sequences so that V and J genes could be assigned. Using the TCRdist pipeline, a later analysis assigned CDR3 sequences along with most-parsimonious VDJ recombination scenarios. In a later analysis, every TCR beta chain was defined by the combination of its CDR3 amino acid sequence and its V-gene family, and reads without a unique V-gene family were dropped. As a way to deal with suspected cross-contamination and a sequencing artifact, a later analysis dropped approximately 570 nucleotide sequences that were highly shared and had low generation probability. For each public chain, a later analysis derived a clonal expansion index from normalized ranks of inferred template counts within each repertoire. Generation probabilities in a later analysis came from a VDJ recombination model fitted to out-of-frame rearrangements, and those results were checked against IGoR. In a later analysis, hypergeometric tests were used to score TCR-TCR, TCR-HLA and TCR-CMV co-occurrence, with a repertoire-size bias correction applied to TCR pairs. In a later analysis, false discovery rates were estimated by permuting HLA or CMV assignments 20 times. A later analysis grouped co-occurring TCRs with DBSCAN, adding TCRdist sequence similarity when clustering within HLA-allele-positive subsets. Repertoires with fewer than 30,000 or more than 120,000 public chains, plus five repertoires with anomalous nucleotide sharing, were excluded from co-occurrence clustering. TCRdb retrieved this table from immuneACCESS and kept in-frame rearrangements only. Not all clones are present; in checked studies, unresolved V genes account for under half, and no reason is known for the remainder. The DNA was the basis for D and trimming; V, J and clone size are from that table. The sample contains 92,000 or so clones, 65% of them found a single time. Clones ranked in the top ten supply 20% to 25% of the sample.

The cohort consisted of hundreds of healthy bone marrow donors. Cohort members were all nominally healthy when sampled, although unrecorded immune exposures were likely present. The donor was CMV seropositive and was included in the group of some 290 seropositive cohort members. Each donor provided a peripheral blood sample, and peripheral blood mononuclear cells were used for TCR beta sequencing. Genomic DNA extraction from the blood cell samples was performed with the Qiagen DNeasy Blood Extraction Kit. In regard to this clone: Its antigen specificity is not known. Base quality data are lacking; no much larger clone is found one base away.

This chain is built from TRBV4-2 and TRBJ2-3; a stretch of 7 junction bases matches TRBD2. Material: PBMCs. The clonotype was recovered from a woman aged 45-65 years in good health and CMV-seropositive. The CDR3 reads CASSQVGSGAFTDTQYF. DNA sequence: TGTGCCAGCAGCCAAGTAGGGAGCGGGGCGTTCACAGATACGCAGTATTTT.